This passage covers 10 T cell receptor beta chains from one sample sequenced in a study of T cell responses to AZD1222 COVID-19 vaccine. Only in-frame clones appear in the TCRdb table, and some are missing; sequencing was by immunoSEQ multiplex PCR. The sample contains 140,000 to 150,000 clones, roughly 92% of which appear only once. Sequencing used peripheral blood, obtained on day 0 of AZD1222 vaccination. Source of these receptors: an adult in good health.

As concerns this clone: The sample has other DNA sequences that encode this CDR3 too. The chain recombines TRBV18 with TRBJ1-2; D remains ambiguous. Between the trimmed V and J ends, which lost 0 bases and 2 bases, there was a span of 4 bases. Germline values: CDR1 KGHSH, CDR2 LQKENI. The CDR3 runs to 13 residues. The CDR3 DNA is TGTGCCAGCTCACCACCGGGGAACTATGGCTACACCTTC. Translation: CASSPPGNYGYTF.

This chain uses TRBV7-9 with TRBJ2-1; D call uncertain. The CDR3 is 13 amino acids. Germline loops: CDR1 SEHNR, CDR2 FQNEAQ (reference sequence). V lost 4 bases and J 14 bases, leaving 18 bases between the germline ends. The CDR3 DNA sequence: TGTGCCAGCAGCTCCCAGGCCCGGTCGACGGAGTTCTTC. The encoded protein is CASSSQARSTEFF. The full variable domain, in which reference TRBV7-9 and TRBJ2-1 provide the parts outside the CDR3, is DTGVSQNPRHKITKRGQNVTFRCDPISEHNRLYWYRQTLGQGPEFLTYFQNEAQLEKSRLLSDRFSAERPKGSFSTLEIQRTEQGDSAMYLCASSSQARSTEFFGPGTRLTVL.

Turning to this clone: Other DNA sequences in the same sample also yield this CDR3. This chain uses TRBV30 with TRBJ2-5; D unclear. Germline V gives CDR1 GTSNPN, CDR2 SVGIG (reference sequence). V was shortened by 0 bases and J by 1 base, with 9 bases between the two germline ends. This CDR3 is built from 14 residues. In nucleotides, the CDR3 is TGTGCCTGGAGTGTAACCGGCGGCCAAGAGACCCAGTACTTC. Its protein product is CAWSVTGGQETQYF.

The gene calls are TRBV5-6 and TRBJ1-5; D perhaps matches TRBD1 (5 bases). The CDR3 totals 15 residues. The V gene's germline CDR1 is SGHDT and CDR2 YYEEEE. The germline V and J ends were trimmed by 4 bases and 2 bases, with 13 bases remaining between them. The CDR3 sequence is CASSLEGYGNQPQHF. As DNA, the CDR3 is TGTGCCAGCAGCCTGGAGGGGTACGGCAATCAGCCCCAGCATTTT.

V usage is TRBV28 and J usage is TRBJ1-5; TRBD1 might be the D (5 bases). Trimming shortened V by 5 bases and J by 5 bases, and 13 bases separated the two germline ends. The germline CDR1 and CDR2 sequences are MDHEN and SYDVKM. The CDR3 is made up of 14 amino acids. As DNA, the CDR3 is TGTGCCAGCAGTGCACCAGGGATCTATCAGCCCCAGCATTTT. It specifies CASSAPGIYQPQHF.

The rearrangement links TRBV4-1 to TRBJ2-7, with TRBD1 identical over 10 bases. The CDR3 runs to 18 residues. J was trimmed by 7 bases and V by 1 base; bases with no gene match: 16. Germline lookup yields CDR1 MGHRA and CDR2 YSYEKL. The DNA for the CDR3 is TGCGCCAGCAGCCAAGCGGGACAGGGGTTTCTCAAGGCTTGGGAGCAGTACTTC. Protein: CASSQAGQGFLKAWEQYF.

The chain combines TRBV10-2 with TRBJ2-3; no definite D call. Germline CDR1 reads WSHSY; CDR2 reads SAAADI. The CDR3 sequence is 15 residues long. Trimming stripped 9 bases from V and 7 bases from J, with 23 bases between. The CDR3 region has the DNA TGCGCCAGTTCAAGACTTAGTTCGCAACAGAATACGCAGTATTTT. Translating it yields CASSRLSSQQNTQYF.

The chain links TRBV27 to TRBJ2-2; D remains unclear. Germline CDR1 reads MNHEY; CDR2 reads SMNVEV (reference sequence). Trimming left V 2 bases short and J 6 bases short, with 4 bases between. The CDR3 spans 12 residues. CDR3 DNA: TGTGCCAGCAGTTTAAGGGCCGGGGAGCTGTTTTTT. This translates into CASSLRAGELFF.

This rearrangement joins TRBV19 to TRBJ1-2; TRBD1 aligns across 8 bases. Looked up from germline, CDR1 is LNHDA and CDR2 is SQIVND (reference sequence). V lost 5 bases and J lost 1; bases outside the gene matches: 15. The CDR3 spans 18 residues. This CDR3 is CASSAFFPGTGFNYGYTF. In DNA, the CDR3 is TGTGCCAGTAGTGCCTTCTTCCCCGGGACAGGATTTAACTATGGCTACACCTTC.

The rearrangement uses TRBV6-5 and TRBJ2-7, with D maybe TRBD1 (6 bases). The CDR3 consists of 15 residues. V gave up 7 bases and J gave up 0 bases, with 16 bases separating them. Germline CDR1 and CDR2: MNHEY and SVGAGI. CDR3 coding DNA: TGTGCCAGCACCCCAGGGGCGGGTTCCTCCTACGAGCAGTACTTC. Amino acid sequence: CASTPGAGSSYEQYF.